This paragraph covers one T cell receptor (beta chain) sequence. The antigen is not known. J lost 0 bases, V lost 1 base, and 4 bases had no gene match. There are 16 residues in the CDR3. Germline CDR1 and CDR2: SGHNT and YENEEA. The record originates from a study of cytomegalovirus exposure and HLA in healthy donors. Study outcomes and limitations: In a later analysis, specific HLA alleles were associated with more than 15,000 TCR beta sequences at a 0.05 false discovery rate. More clonal expansion characterized HLA-associated TCR beta chains than equally common others in a later analysis.

Donors consisted of healthy bone marrow donors. Primers included in the PCR were 60 Vbeta and 13 Jbeta primers. Generated by immunoSEQ multiplex PCR, the TCRdb table keeps only in-frame clones and is missing some. The sample holds 150,000 to 200,000 clones, 70% seen once. The sample comprised PBMCs. The clonotype comes from a man aged 18 to 29 in good health and CMV-seropositive. The gene calls are TRBV11-3 and TRBJ1-2, with 8 bases lining up with TRBD1. Written as DNA, the CDR3 is TGTGCCAGCAGCTTAGTCGGGACAGGTTCTAACTATGGCTACACCTTC. Protein sequence: CASSLVGTGSNYGYTF.